The text below deals with one T cell receptor beta chain. Its specificity is unknown. V was pared by 3 bases and J by 5 bases, with 13 bases between. This CDR3 region has 14 residues. This sample was included in a study of post-analysis software for immune sequencing data. Study in general: Multiple sclerosis in the patients followed relapsing-remitting, secondary progressive and progressive-relapsing courses. Study-wide results and caveats: Multiple sclerosis patients showed significantly lower normalized Chao1 diversity than controls did. Controls showed lower frequencies than patients for several TRBV segments, and TRBV5-6, TRBV5-1 and TRBV20-1 were among these. Batch-matched samples strongly co-clustered by F measure.

Unique molecular identifiers were carried by the TCR beta cDNA libraries. Each batch of 1 to 10 million T cells produced roughly 500,000 cDNA molecules. TCRdb reanalysed the PCR reads using MiXCR and keeps one entry per CDR3 protein. Of 450,000 to 650,000 distinct CDR3 sequences in the sample, about 44% were seen once. Specimen: blood. This TCR was sampled from a girl between 10 and 17 years old with multiple sclerosis. The chain employs TRBV12-3 or TRBV12-4 and TRBJ2-5; D is ambiguous. The DNA for the CDR3 is TGTGCCAGCAGTTTCTCATCCGGTTCGGAGACCCAGTACTTC. Amino acids: CASSFSSGSETQYF.